This is a list of T cell receptor beta chains from one sample in a study of regulatory T cells in long-lasting Graves disease. MiXCR, applied by TCRdb to the multiplex PCR reads, yields one record per CDR3 protein. The data show 500,000 to 800,000 distinct CDR3 sequences, 25% to 30% seen once. The input for sequencing was peripheral blood mononuclear cells (PBMCs), taken when the disease was refractory, from a patient treated with antithyroid drugs. These receptors were obtained from a female donor with Graves disease. The CDR3 runs from the conserved cysteine through the conserved F or W. Fields, in order: clone size, D gene, J gene, V gene, CDR3 DNA, CDR3 protein. The D gene is left open where the match is weak. Expanded clones get a size class; other rows say once, few or many, or leave the size out.

many | TRBD2 | TRBJ2-5 | TRBV6-2/TRBV6-3 | TGTGCCAGCAGTGGGACTAGCGTACAAGAGACCCAGTACTTC | CASSGTSVQETQYF
. | . | TRBJ1-1 | TRBV19 | TGTGCCAGCCAAACAGGGTTCGGGTACACTGAAGCTTTCTTT | CASQTGFGYTEAFF
many | . | TRBJ1-5 | TRBV28 | TGTGCCAGCAGTTTACGCGGGCCCGCCAATCAGCCCCAGCATTTT | CASSLRGPANQPQHF
. | TRBD1 | TRBJ2-3 | TRBV11-2 | TGTGCCAGCAGTCCTACAGGGGGCTATAGCACAGATACGCAGTATTTT | CASSPTGGYSTDTQYF
. | . | TRBJ2-1 | TRBV12-3/TRBV12-4 | TGTGCCAGCAGCCCACAAGGACTACCAAAGTACAATGAGCAGTTCTTC | CASSPQGLPKYNEQFF
. | . | TRBJ1-2 | TRBV7-2 | TGTGCCAGCAGCTTAGGAGGACGGTCCCTCAGGGGCTACACCTTC | CASSLGGRSLRGYTF
many | . | TRBJ1-1 | TRBV6-5 | TGTGCCAGCAGTTGGGCCCGGGGGGAGAACACTGAAGCTTTCTTT | CASSWARGENTEAFF
many | . | TRBJ1-5 | TRBV2 | TGTGCCAGCAGCTTCGGGGGTCCCTATAGCAATCAGCCCCAGCATTTT | CASSFGGPYSNQPQHF
. | TRBD1 | TRBJ1-1 | TRBV6-1 | TGTGCCAGCATGGGACAGTCGGATATCACTGAAGCTTTCTTT | CASMGQSDITEAFF
. | . | TRBJ2-7 | TRBV20-1 | TGCAGTGCTAGAGCGCACAGTGGGCTCGGGGACGAGCAGTACTTC | CSARAHSGLGDEQYF
few | TRBD1 | TRBJ2-5 | TRBV7-9 | TGTGCCAGCAGCTTAGAGTGGGCCGGGACAGGTCAAGAGACCCAGTACTTC | CASSLEWAGTGQETQYF
many | TRBD1 | TRBJ1-1 | TRBV2 | TGTGCCAGCAGTGAAGCGGGACAGGGATTGAACACTGAAGCTTTCTTT | CASSEAGQGLNTEAFF
few | . | TRBJ2-7 | TRBV10-3 | TGTGCCATCAGTGCCCGGGCAGGTCAGGACGAGCAGTACTTC | CAISARAGQDEQYF
few | . | TRBJ2-5 | TRBV6-1 | TGTGCCAGCAGTGAAGTTTTGGGTTTAGAGACCCAGTACTTC | CASSEVLGLETQYF
. | . | TRBJ2-2 | TRBV20-1 | TGCAGTGCTAGAGATCCGGGAATGCACACCGGGGAGCTGTTTTTT | CSARDPGMHTGELFF
. | . | TRBJ2-3 | TRBV11-2 | TGTGCCAGCAGCTTCCTTGGGCCACACACAGATACGCAGTATTTT | CASSFLGPHTDTQYF
few | . | TRBJ1-1 | TRBV11-2 | TGTGCCAGCAGCGTCAGGGTGGGGGACACTGAAGCTTTCTTT | CASSVRVGDTEAFF
many | . | TRBJ1-1 | TRBV30 | TGTGCCTGGAGTACCCGACAGGACACTGAAGCTTTCTTT | CAWSTRQDTEAFF
few | TRBD2 | TRBJ2-7 | TRBV19 | TGTGCCAGTAGTACTTCCGGGACTAGCGGGAGTTCAGGCGAGCAGTACTTC | CASSTSGTSGSSGEQYF
few | TRBD1 | TRBJ1-4 | TRBV5-1 | TGCGCCAGCAGCTTGGTCGGACAGGGTTTTGAAAAACTGTTTTTT | CASSLVGQGFEKLFF
. | . | TRBJ1-6 | TRBV3-1 | TGTGCCAGCAGCCAATTTGGGACGGCGAATTCACCCCTCCACTTT | CASSQFGTANSPLHF
many | TRBD1 | TRBJ1-5 | TRBV28 | TGTGCCAGCAGTTCGCCCCAGGACAGGGGGCTCAATCAGCCCCAGCATTTT | CASSSPQDRGLNQPQHF
many | . | TRBJ1-5 | TRBV2 | TGTGCCAGCAGTGTCTTCAGGGCGGGTAGCAATCAGCCCCAGCATTTT | CASSVFRAGSNQPQHF
. | TRBD2 | TRBJ2-1 | TRBV2 | TGTGCCAGCAGAGTCAATCTAGCGGGAGCTGTTGAGCAGTTCTTC | CASRVNLAGAVEQFF
. | . | TRBJ2-7 | TRBV7-9 | TGTGCCAGCAGCTTGGCCAGGGAAGGCGAGCAGTACTTC | CASSLAREGEQYF
. | . | TRBJ1-1 | TRBV24-1 | TGTGCCACCAGCGGGGGGGGGTCCCCGTTAGTCGCTGAAGCTTTCTTT | CATSGGGSPLVAEAFF
few | . | TRBJ1-4 | TRBV3-1 | TGTGCCAGCAGCCAAAGGGCCGGGACACTTGCAACTAATGAAAAACTGTTTTTT | CASSQRAGTLATNEKLFF
few | . | TRBJ1-2 | TRBV19 | TGTGCCACTGGATACGGGGACGCAGCCTATGGCTACACCTTC | CATGYGDAAYGYTF
many | TRBD1 | TRBJ1-5 | TRBV20-1 | TGCAGTGCTAACGAACGACAGGGGATGAATCAGCCCCAGCATTTT | CSANERQGMNQPQHF
. | . | TRBJ2-6 | TRBV6-1 | TGTGCCAGCAGTGACAGGGCCTACTCTGGGGCCAACGTCCTGACTTTC | CASSDRAYSGANVLTF
many | . | TRBJ1-2 | TRBV20-1 | TGCAGTGCTAGAGATTCGATGCACTATGGCTACACCTTC | CSARDSMHYGYTF
. | . | TRBJ1-5 | TRBV20-1 | TGCAGTGCTATGGGGGGGTTCAATCAGCCCCAGCATTTT | CSAMGGFNQPQHF